This T cell receptor (beta chain) emerged from a study of OX40 agonist ivuxolimab in advanced cancers. On the study more broadly: Melanoma, hepatocellular carcinoma, head and neck or renal cell cancer occurred in dose-escalation patients. Participants could have had prior anti-PD-1, anti-PD-L1 or anti-CTLA-4 therapy, and around 43% had some. Patients were 82.7% male with ages roughly 20 to 90, mean about 60.

Clones were sequenced by immunoSEQ multiplex PCR, and TCRdb holds only the in-frame ones, with some missing. The data show about 83,000 clones, approximately 79% seen once. The CDR3 contains 14 residues. Germline V gene lookup returns CDR1 SGHRS and CDR2 YFSETQ. The ends lost 5 bases at V and 6 bases at J; junction bases unmatched: 7. This material consisted of CD4+ or CD8+ T cells sorted from blood, taken in a trial of the OX40 agonist ivuxolimab. The source of this sequence is an adult with an advanced solid tumor such as melanoma, head and neck, liver or kidney cancer. The chain couples TRBV5-1 to TRBJ2-1; 8 positions match TRBD1. The CDR3 coding sequence is TGCGCCAGCAGGCTCGGAACAGGGGGCAATGAGCAGTTCTTC. Its translation is CASRLGTGGNEQFF.